The rows below give T cell receptor beta chains drawn from one sample of a study of vaccination and CD4 T cells after COVID-19. TCRdb passed the PCR reads through MiXCR, listing each CDR3 protein once. Among around 18,000 distinct CDR3 sequences listed, 40% to 60% were seen once. These TCRs are of unknown antigen specificity. The material was CD4+ T cells from blood, cultured in vitro, obtained before SARS-CoV-2 vaccination. These receptors originate from a human donor who had recovered from COVID-19. CDR3s include the opening cysteine and the closing phenylalanine or tryptophan. A D gene is named only where the DNA matches it firmly. Size values are once, few and many counts, or a class for expanded clones, and some rows have none.

J: TRBJ2-5; size: .; V: TRBV5-3; D: .; CDR3: CVDQETQHF; DNA: TGTGTCGACCAAGAGACCCAGCACTTC
J: TRBJ1-1; size: .; V: TRBV19; D: .; CDR3: CASSILENTEAFF; DNA: TGTGCCAGTAGTATACTAGAAAACACTGAAGCTTTCTTT
J: TRBJ2-5; size: .; V: TRBV6-4; D: .; CDR3: CARDRTVQETQYF; DNA: TGTGCCAGGGATCGGACAGTCCAAGAGACCCAGTACTTC
J: TRBJ2-5; size: .; V: TRBV5-5; D: .; CDR3: CASSLWGGNQETQYF; DNA: TGTGCCAGCAGCTTGTGGGGCGGGAACCAAGAGACCCAGTACTTC
J: TRBJ2-7; size: .; V: TRBV6-1; D: TRBD2; CDR3: CASSDPGLAGTYEQYF; DNA: TGTGCCAGCAGTGACCCGGGACTAGCGGGCACCTACGAGCAGTACTTC
J: TRBJ2-5; size: once; V: TRBV7-8; D: .; CDR3: CASSSLQGTTRRETQYF; DNA: TGTGCCAGCAGCTCCCTCCAAGGGACCACACGGCGTGAGACCCAGTACTTC
J: TRBJ1-5; size: .; V: TRBV12-3/TRBV12-4; D: TRBD1; CDR3: CASSLYTGGYQPQHF; DNA: TGTGCCAGCAGTTTATATACAGGGGGCTATCAGCCCCAGCATTTT
J: TRBJ2-7; size: .; V: TRBV27; D: TRBD2; CDR3: CASSFLAGGSGEQYF; DNA: TGTGCCAGCAGTTTCCTAGCGGGAGGCTCTGGCGAGCAGTACTTC
J: TRBJ2-1; size: large; V: TRBV20-1; D: TRBD1; CDR3: CSARMTGDVGNEQFF; DNA: TGCAGTGCTAGGATGACAGGGGATGTTGGCAATGAGCAGTTCTTC
J: TRBJ2-1; size: once; V: TRBV4-1; D: TRBD2; CDR3: CASSHGPTSGRLSFSYNEQFF; DNA: TGCGCCAGCAGCCACGGCCCGACTAGCGGGAGATTATCGTTCTCCTACAATGAGCAGTTCTTC
J: TRBJ2-1; size: few; V: TRBV10-3; D: TRBD2; CDR3: CAIRRSSGSPDEQFF; DNA: TGTGCCATCAGGCGGTCTAGCGGGAGCCCCGATGAGCAGTTCTTC
J: TRBJ2-3; size: .; V: TRBV2; D: TRBD2; CDR3: CASRGLAEFTDTQYF; DNA: TGTGCCAGCAGGGGACTAGCGGAGTTCACAGATACGCAGTATTTT
J: TRBJ2-3; size: few; V: TRBV2; D: .; CDR3: CASEQGKFTPTDTQYF; DNA: TGTGCCAGCGAACAAGGGAAGTTTACCCCCACAGATACGCAGTATTTT
J: TRBJ2-2; size: .; V: TRBV10-3; D: .; CDR3: CAISGRSTGELFF; DNA: TGTGCCATCTCCGGGAGATCGACCGGGGAGCTGTTTTTT
J: TRBJ1-6; size: few; V: TRBV7-9; D: .; CDR3: CASSLIGDSSSPLHF; DNA: TGTGCCAGCAGCTTAATTGGCGACAGCTCTTCACCCCTCCACTTT
J: TRBJ2-3; size: .; V: TRBV7-8; D: .; CDR3: CASSEDSAGDTQYF; DNA: TGTGCCAGCAGCGAAGACAGTGCAGGAGATACGCAGTATTTT
J: TRBJ2-2; size: .; V: TRBV6-2/TRBV6-3; D: .; CDR3: CASSYVKGVPTGELFF; DNA: TGTGCCAGCAGTTACGTGAAGGGGGTGCCCACCGGGGAGCTGTTTTTT
J: TRBJ1-6; size: few; V: TRBV2; D: .; CDR3: CASLWGYNSPLHF; DNA: TGTGCCAGCTTGTGGGGGTATAATTCACCCCTCCACTTT
J: TRBJ1-4; size: .; V: TRBV28; D: .; CDR3: CASSTTNEKLFF; DNA: TGTGCCAGCAGTACAACTAATGAAAAACTGTTTTTT
J: TRBJ2-7; size: .; V: TRBV7-4; D: TRBD1; CDR3: CASSPRTDRASYEQYF; DNA: TGTGCCAGCAGCCCTCGAACGGACAGGGCGTCCTACGAGCAGTACTTC
J: TRBJ1-1; size: .; V: TRBV27; D: .; CDR3: CASSLEKAGASGAFF; DNA: TGTGCCAGCAGTTTAGAGAAAGCGGGGGCATCGGGAGCTTTCTTT
J: TRBJ2-2; size: .; V: TRBV6-1; D: .; CDR3: CASRSTGELFF; DNA: TGTGCCAGCAGATCCACCGGGGAGCTGTTTTTT
J: TRBJ2-1; size: .; V: TRBV10-3; D: TRBD1; CDR3: CAISEGQGRDEQFF; DNA: TGTGCCATCAGTGAGGGACAGGGGAGGGATGAGCAGTTCTTC
J: TRBJ1-1; size: .; V: TRBV7-6; D: .; CDR3: CASSLGRNTEAFF; DNA: TGTGCCAGCAGCTTAGGCAGGAACACTGAAGCTTTCTTT
J: TRBJ1-6; size: few; V: TRBV6-2/TRBV6-3; D: .; CDR3: CASSYQGSVSPLHF; DNA: TGTGCCAGCAGTTACCAAGGGAGTGTTTCACCCCTCCACTTT
J: TRBJ2-6; size: once; V: TRBV12-3/TRBV12-4; D: TRBD2; CDR3: CASSFSSGRPGANVLTF; DNA: TGTGCCAGCAGTTTTTCGAGCGGGAGACCTGGGGCCAACGTCCTGACTTTC
J: TRBJ2-2; size: .; V: TRBV12-3/TRBV12-4; D: .; CDR3: CASSPDGTGELFF; DNA: TGTGCCAGCAGTCCAGACGGGACCGGGGAGCTGTTTTTT
J: TRBJ1-3; size: .; V: TRBV7-3; D: .; CDR3: CASSSQAGNTIYF; DNA: TGTGCCAGCAGCTCCCAAGCTGGAAACACCATATATTTT
J: TRBJ2-3; size: .; V: TRBV6-1; D: TRBD1; CDR3: CASSRRGQEITDTQYF; DNA: TGTGCCAGCAGCCGCCGGGGACAGGAAATCACAGATACGCAGTATTTT
J: TRBJ1-1; size: .; V: TRBV10-3; D: .; CDR3: CAISESGVGAFF; DNA: TGTGCCATCAGTGAGTCTGGGGTGGGAGCTTTCTTT
J: TRBJ2-7; size: .; V: TRBV19; D: .; CDR3: CASSNMGEQYF; DNA: TGTGCCAGTAGTAACATGGGCGAGCAGTACTTC
J: TRBJ2-7; size: .; V: TRBV20-1; D: TRBD2; CDR3: CSARGGRISYEQYF; DNA: TGCAGTGCTAGAGGCGGGAGGATCTCCTACGAGCAGTACTTC
J: TRBJ2-2; size: .; V: TRBV6-4; D: TRBD1; CDR3: CASSEGQGNTGELFF; DNA: TGTGCCAGCAGTGAAGGACAGGGAAACACCGGGGAGCTGTTTTTT
J: TRBJ2-5; size: .; V: TRBV6-5; D: .; CDR3: CASSYLGGQETQYF; DNA: TGTGCCAGCAGTTATTTAGGGGGCCAAGAGACCCAGTACTTC
J: TRBJ2-5; size: .; V: TRBV12-3/TRBV12-4; D: TRBD1; CDR3: CASSPGDRRETQYF; DNA: TGTGCCAGCAGTCCAGGGGACAGGAGGGAGACCCAGTACTTC
J: TRBJ2-2; size: few; V: TRBV2; D: .; CDR3: CASSESAAGELFF; DNA: TGTGCCAGCAGTGAAAGCGCGGCCGGGGAGCTGTTTTTT
J: TRBJ2-3; size: .; V: TRBV29-1; D: .; CDR3: CSAEGGSESTDTQYF; DNA: TGCAGCGCCGAGGGCGGCAGCGAAAGCACAGATACGCAGTATTTT
J: TRBJ2-5; size: few; V: TRBV20-1; D: TRBD2; CDR3: CSAYGLAGGKETQYF; DNA: TGCAGTGCGTATGGACTAGCGGGAGGGAAGGAGACCCAGTACTTC
J: TRBJ1-5; size: few; V: TRBV7-9; D: .; CDR3: CASSALSNQPQHF; DNA: TGTGCCAGCAGCGCTCTTAGCAATCAGCCCCAGCATTTT
J: TRBJ1-6; size: .; V: TRBV19; D: TRBD1; CDR3: CASSNGQGEMPPLHF; DNA: TGTGCCAGTAGTAACGGACAGGGTGAAATGCCACCCCTCCACTTT
J: TRBJ2-2; size: few; V: TRBV7-9; D: TRBD1; CDR3: CASSLGGTGDTGELFF; DNA: TGTGCCAGCAGCTTAGGGGGGACAGGGGACACCGGGGAGCTGTTTTTT
J: TRBJ1-5; size: .; V: TRBV27; D: TRBD1; CDR3: CASSLFLRGRKEDQPQHF; DNA: TGTGCCAGCAGTTTATTTCTTAGGGGGCGCAAGGAGGATCAGCCCCAGCATTTT
J: TRBJ2-7; size: .; V: TRBV20-1; D: .; CDR3: CSAWDPHYEQYF; DNA: TGCAGTGCCTGGGACCCTCACTACGAGCAGTACTTC
J: TRBJ2-1; size: .; V: TRBV4-2; D: TRBD1; CDR3: CASSQDPERGPGQFF; DNA: TGTGCCAGCAGCCAAGATCCGGAAAGGGGGCCGGGGCAGTTCTTC
J: TRBJ2-3; size: once; V: TRBV4-3; D: .; CDR3: CASSQESRGADTQYF; DNA: TGCGCCAGCAGCCAAGAGTCCAGGGGAGCAGATACGCAGTATTTT